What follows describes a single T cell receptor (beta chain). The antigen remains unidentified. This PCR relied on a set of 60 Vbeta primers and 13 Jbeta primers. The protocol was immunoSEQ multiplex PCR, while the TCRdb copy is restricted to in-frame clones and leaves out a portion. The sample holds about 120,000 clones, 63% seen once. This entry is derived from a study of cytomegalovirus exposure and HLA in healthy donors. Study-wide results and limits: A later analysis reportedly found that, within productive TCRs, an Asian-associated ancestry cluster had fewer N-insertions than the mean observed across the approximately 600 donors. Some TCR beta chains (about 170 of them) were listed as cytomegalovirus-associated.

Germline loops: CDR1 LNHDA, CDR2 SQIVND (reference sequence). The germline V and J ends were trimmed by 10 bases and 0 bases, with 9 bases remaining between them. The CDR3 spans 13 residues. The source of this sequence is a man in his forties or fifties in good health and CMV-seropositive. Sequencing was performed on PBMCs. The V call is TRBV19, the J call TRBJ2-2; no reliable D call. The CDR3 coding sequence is TGTGCCACCGCAGAAGCGAACACCGGGGAGCTGTTTTTT. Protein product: CATAEANTGELFF.